What follows is one T cell receptor beta chain and its context. The data originate from a study of blood T cell repertoires in COVID-19. Study background: T cells, B-cell-depleted T cells, or PBMCs provided the cDNA or gDNA that served as material.

Germline CDR1 SGHVS, CDR2 FNYEAQ. This CDR3 comprises 16 residues. Trimming removed 1 base at V and 1 base at J, with 12 bases between. Produced via immunoSEQ multiplex PCR; TCRdb's table is partial and in-frame only. The sample consists of about 250,000 clones, approximately 83% of them appearing once. The receptor's source is a human donor in a cohort sampled during active COVID-19. The sequenced sample consisted of peripheral blood. V is TRBV7-6 and J is TRBJ2-3; the D gene is possibly TRBD2 (6 bases). CDR3 residues: CASSLGGDPRTDTQYF. The CDR3 DNA sequence: TGTGCCAGCAGCTTAGGGGGGGACCCACGCACAGATACGCAGTATTTT.